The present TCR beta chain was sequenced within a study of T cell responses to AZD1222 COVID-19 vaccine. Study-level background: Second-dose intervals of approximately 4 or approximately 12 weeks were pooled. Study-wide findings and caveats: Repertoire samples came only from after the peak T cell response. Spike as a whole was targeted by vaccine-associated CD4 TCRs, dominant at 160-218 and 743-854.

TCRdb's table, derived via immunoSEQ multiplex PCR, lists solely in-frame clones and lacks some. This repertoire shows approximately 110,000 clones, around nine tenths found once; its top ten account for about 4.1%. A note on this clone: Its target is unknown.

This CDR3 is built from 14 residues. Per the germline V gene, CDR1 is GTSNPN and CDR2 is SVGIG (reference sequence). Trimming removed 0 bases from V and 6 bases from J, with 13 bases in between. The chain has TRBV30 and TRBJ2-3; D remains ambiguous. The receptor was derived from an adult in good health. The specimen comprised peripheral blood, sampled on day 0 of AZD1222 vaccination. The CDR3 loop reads CAWSVAKIADTQYF. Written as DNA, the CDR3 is TGTGCCTGGAGTGTAGCGAAGATTGCGGATACGCAGTATTTT. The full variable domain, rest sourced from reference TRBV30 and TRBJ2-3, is SQTIHQWPATLVQPVGSPLSLECTVEGTSNPNLYWYRQAAGRGLQLLFYSVGIGQISSEVPQNLSASRPQDRQFILSSKKLLLSDSGFYLCAWSVAKIADTQYFGPGTRLTVL.